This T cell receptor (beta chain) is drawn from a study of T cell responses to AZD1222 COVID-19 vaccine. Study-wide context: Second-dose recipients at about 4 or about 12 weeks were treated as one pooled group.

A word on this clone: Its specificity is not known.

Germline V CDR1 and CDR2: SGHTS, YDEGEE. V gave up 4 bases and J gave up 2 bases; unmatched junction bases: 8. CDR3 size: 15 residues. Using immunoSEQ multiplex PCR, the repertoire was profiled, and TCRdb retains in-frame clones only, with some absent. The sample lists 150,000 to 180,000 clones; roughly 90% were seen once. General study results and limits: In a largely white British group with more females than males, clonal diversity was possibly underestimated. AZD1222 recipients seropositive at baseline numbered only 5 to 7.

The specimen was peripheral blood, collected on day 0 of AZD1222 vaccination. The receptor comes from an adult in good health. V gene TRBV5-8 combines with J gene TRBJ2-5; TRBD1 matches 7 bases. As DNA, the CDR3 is TGTGCCAGCAGCCCGACAGGGAACTATCAAGAGACCCAGTACTTC. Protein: CASSPTGNYQETQYF. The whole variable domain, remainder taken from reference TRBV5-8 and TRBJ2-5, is EAGVTQSPTHLIKTRGQQATLRCSPISGHTSVYWYQQALGLGLQFLLWYDEGEERNRGNFPPRFSGRQFPNYSSELNVNALELEDSALYLCASSPTGNYQETQYFGPGTRLLVL.